This T cell receptor (beta chain) came from a study of cytomegalovirus exposure and HLA in healthy donors. Whereas donors were nominally healthy upon sampling, unrecorded immune exposures were probable. The primer mix had 60 Vbeta and 13 Jbeta primers. Sequenced by immunoSEQ multiplex PCR; TCRdb stores in-frame clones only, minus some. The table shows 110,000 to 150,000 clones, with 73% occurring only once. CDR1 and CDR2 from the germline V gene are SQVTM and ANQGSEA. The junction had 0 bases not matched to a gene; V was cut back by 6 bases and J by 3 bases. The CDR3 extends over 13 amino acids. Study results and caveats: Among TCR beta chains, those listed as cytomegalovirus-associated numbered 164.

The sample holds one count of this clone. Its antigen is not identified. This clonotype was obtained from a human donor in good health. The chain is built from TRBV29-1 and TRBJ1-5; 12 bases fit TRBD1. Sequencing was done on a sample of PBMCs. The CDR3: CSVGQGANQPQHF. For the CDR3, the DNA is TGCAGCGTGGGACAGGGGGCCAATCAGCCCCAGCATTTT.